This T cell receptor beta chain was identified in a study of T-cell reconstitution after alpha-beta-depleted transplantation in children. V lost 2 bases and J lost 4; bases outside the gene matches: 9. The length of the CDR3 is 17 residues. TCRbeta library construction was performed incorporating unique molecular identifiers. TCRdb reanalysed the PCR reads using MiXCR and keeps one entry per CDR3 protein. The table records some 590,000 distinct CDR3 sequences, more than 9% of them present only once. The chain combines TRBV6-7 with TRBJ2-1; 9 nucleotides agree with TRBD2. TRBV6-7 is given ORF status, its function remaining uncertain. This clonotype was sampled from a human donor who donated a stem cell graft to a child with acute myeloid leukemia. Here the sequenced sample was PBMCs from the stem cell graft donor, taken from the stem cell graft. The CDR3 spells CASSYAGPSGEYNEQFF. The CDR3 DNA reads TGTGCCAGCAGTTACGCGGGTCCTAGCGGGGAGTACAATGAGCAGTTCTTC.